Listed here are 22 T cell receptor beta chains from one sample, sequenced in a study of monozygotic twins with inflammatory bowel disease. One entry per CDR3 protein, without DNA, is what TCRdb gives after re-calling the 5' RACE reads. The sample includes 300,000 to 450,000 distinct CDR3 sequences. Sequencing input: blood. Source of these receptors: a human donor with ulcerative colitis or Crohn's disease, or a healthy co-twin of an affected twin (not recorded which).

The gene calls are TRBV4-3 and TRBJ2-1; TCRdb gives TRBD1 as the D gene, but with no DNA this cannot be confirmed. In germline, CDR1 is LGHNA, CDR2 YSLEER. CDR3 size: 16 residues. The CDR3 here is CASSQRYGQGYNEQFF.

The chain links TRBV6-5 to TRBJ1-2; TCRdb outputs TRBD1, but without DNA this stays unchecked. Looked up from germline, CDR1 is MNHEY and CDR2 is SVGAGI. The CDR3 has 17 amino acids. The CDR3 sequence is CASSYGQGWREHYGYTF.

V gene TRBV5-1 combines with J gene TRBJ2-7; checking the TCRdb D call of TRBD1 is not possible without DNA. This CDR3 contains 14 residues. CDR1 and CDR2 (germline): SGHRS, YFSETQ. CDR3 amino acids: CASSIQGSSYEQYF.

The V and J genes are TRBV4-1 and TRBJ1-5; without DNA, the TCRdb call of TRBD1 cannot be checked. Germline loops: CDR1 MGHRA, CDR2 YSYEKL. The CDR3 has 15 residues. This CDR3 is CASSHPDRGAQPQHF.

The rearrangement joins TRBV7-9 to TRBJ1-2; the TCRdb D gene call, TRBD1, has no DNA to confirm it. From germline, CDR1 is SEHNR and CDR2 FQNEAQ (reference sequence). CDR3 length: 13 residues. The CDR3 sequence is CASSRPLGYGYTF.

V usage is TRBV7-2 and J usage is TRBJ2-3; TCRdb indicates TRBD2, and absent DNA this call remains unverified. Looked up from germline, CDR1 is SGHTA and CDR2 is FQGNSA. The CDR3 length is 16 residues. The CDR3 is CASSLGAGFSTDTQYF.

This chain uses TRBV7-3 with TRBJ2-3; there is no DNA to check the TCRdb D call of TRBD2. Germline CDR1 SGHTA, CDR2 FQGTGA. The CDR3 contains 18 residues. The CDR3 spells CASSSWGAGGSSTDTQYF.

The rearrangement links TRBV6-6 to TRBJ1-1; TCRdb lists TRBD1, though no DNA is available to test this call. The CDR3 length is 14 residues. From germline, CDR1 is MNHNY and CDR2 SVGAGI (reference sequence). This chain's CDR3 is CASNTGLGNTEAFF.

The rearrangement joins TRBV6-5 to TRBJ1-5; TCRdb picks TRBD1, but there is no DNA to check that call. Germline values: CDR1 MNHEY, CDR2 SVGAGI. The CDR3 consists of 17 residues. CDR3 sequence reads: CASSFNQGFDSNQPQHF.

This chain joins TRBV6-1 and TRBJ2-7; TCRdb's D call of TRBD1 is untestable without DNA. CDR1 MNHNS and CDR2 SASEGT come from the germline V gene. This CDR3 region has 14 residues. CDR3 residues: CASTRGRGLGEQYF.

The V and J genes are TRBV9 and TRBJ2-5; TCRdb's D call, TRBD2, is unchecked because there is no DNA. CDR1 SGDLS and CDR2 YYNGEE come from the germline V gene. CDR3 length: 15 residues. The CDR3 region is CASSVKGLAGETQYF.

V gene TRBV5-1 combines with J gene TRBJ2-2; the TRBD1 assignment by TCRdb is unverifiable without DNA. Germline lookup yields CDR1 SGHRS and CDR2 YFSETQ. The CDR3 is 14 amino acids. The CDR3 is CASSGGGSAGELFF.

This chain links TRBV28 with TRBJ2-7; without DNA, the TCRdb call of TRBD1 cannot be checked. Per germline, CDR1 MDHEN and CDR2 SYDVKM. The CDR3 contains 14 residues. The CDR3 loop is CASSLIGQRYEQYF.

V usage is TRBV5-1 and J usage is TRBJ2-1; TCRdb's D gene call, TRBD1, goes unchecked for lack of DNA. The V gene's germline CDR1 is SGHRS and CDR2 YFSETQ. This CDR3 has 15 residues. CDR3 residues: CASSPGTGRYNEQFF. The entire variable domain, with the rest obtained from reference TRBV5-1 and TRBJ2-1, is as follows: KAGVTQTPRYLIKTRGQQVTLSCSPISGHRSVSWYQQTPGQGLQFLFEYFSETQRNKGNFPGRFSGRQFSNSRSEMNVSTLELGDSALYLCASSPGTGRYNEQFFGPGTRLTVL.

This chain links TRBV12-3 or TRBV12-4 with TRBJ2-7; TCRdb designates TRBD2, a call that cannot be tested without DNA. The CDR3 is made up of 14 amino acids. CDR3: CASSFGGKSYEQYF.

This rearrangement joins TRBV24-1 to TRBJ2-3; absent DNA, TCRdb's TRBD2 call cannot be checked. Germline V lookup: CDR1 KGHDR, CDR2 SFDVKD. The CDR3 spans 14 residues. CDR3 sequence reads: CATSSGGATDTQYF.

The chain links TRBV6-5 to TRBJ1-6. Germline-derived CDR1 and CDR2 are MNHEY and SVGAGI. The CDR3 loop spans 18 amino acids. The CDR3 protein is CASSYPSTKFSYNSPLHF.

This chain connects TRBV19 to TRBJ2-7. This CDR3 spans 15 amino acids. Germline values: CDR1 LNHDA, CDR2 SQIVND (reference sequence). This CDR3 reads CASSIADRSSYEQYF.

V and J are TRBV7-2 and TRBJ2-7; TCRdb names TRBD1, which stays unverified in the absence of DNA. This CDR3 has 13 amino acids. Germline lookup yields CDR1 SGHTA and CDR2 FQGNSA. The CDR3 spells CASTQGIGYEQYF. The full variable domain, its missing parts supplied by reference TRBV7-2 and TRBJ2-7, is GAGVSQSPSNKVTEKGKDVELRCDPISGHTALYWYRQSLGQGLEFLIYFQGNSAPDKSGLPSDRFSAERTGGSVSTLTIQRTQQEDSAVYLCASTQGIGYEQYFGPGTRLTVT.

The CDR3 region is CASRWGPDYGYTF. The J gene is TRBJ1-2, the V gene TRBV5-6; checking the TCRdb D call of TRBD1 is not possible without DNA. The CDR3 has 13 amino acids. The germline gives CDR1 SGHDT, CDR2 YYEEEE.

The CDR3 is CASSDNRVWNTEAFF. This chain links TRBV7-9 with TRBJ1-1; TCRdb returns TRBD1, unconfirmable since there is no DNA. The germline V gene encodes CDR1 SEHNR and CDR2 FQNEAQ (reference sequence). This CDR3 comprises 15 residues. Combining the CDR3 with reference TRBV7-9 and TRBJ1-1 gives the whole variable domain DTGVSQNPRHKITKRGQNVTFRCDPISEHNRLYWYRQTLGQGPEFLTYFQNEAQLEKSRLLSDRFSAERPKGSFSTLEIQRTEQGDSAMYLCASSDNRVWNTEAFFGQGTRLTVV.

The J gene is TRBJ1-1, the V gene TRBV4-1. Germline CDR1 MGHRA, CDR2 YSYEKL. This CDR3 comprises 13 residues. CDR3: CASSQDTGGETFF.